The TCR beta chain under discussion was sequenced for a study of cytomegalovirus exposure and HLA in healthy donors. This clone has just a few counts. Its antigen is undetermined. The PCR was carried out with 60 Vbeta primers and 13 Jbeta primers. Here immunoSEQ multiplex PCR was the method, and the copy in TCRdb shows in-frame clones only, minus some. This sample has more than 65,000 clones, with roughly 79% found just once. Germline CDR1 and CDR2: MGHDK and SYGVNS. Trimming took 0 bases from V and 1 from J, leaving 12 bases between them. The CDR3 consists of 16 residues. General observations from the study: After further analysis at a later stage, under 20,000 TCR beta sequences were associated with HLA alleles at 0.05 false discovery rate.

This sequence joins TRBV25-1 and TRBJ1-1; D ambiguous. This TCR came from a man aged 18 to 30 in good health and CMV-seropositive. The sample comprised PBMCs. CDR3 region: CASSEYVPRENTEAFF. CDR3 nucleotides: TGTGCCAGCAGTGAATACGTTCCCCGGGAGAACACTGAAGCTTTCTTT. Together with reference TRBV25-1 and TRBJ1-1, the CDR3 gives the full variable domain: EADIYQTPRYLVIGTGKKITLECSQTMGHDKMYWYQQDPGMELHLIHYSYGVNSTEKGDLSSESTVSRIRTEHFPLTLESARPSHTSQYLCASSEYVPRENTEAFFGQGTRLTVV.